This T cell receptor (beta chain) was retrieved from a study of siplizumab effects on memory and regulatory T cells. General study points: Mappable alloreactive CD4+ clones averaged approximately 70% Treg-derived with siplizumab versus 26.9% in controls. No assignable naive or memory phenotype existed for roughly 80-95% of proliferating CD4+ or CD8+ clones. Poor capture below about 10^-5 frequency left most alloreactive clones unmapped to unstimulated subsets.

Turning to this clone: The antigen is unknown.

V was pared by 0 bases and J by 4 bases, with 16 bases between. Germline V gene sequence: CDR1 SEHNR, CDR2 FQNEAQ (reference sequence). The CDR3 covers 17 residues. TCRdb's table, derived via immunoSEQ multiplex PCR, lists solely in-frame clones and lacks some. Seen here are some 100,000 clones, more than 85% observed once, and the top ten hold more than 2.5%. The chain carries TRBV7-9 and TRBJ1-5; TRBD1 is a possible D gene (5 bases). The sequencing input was CD4+ T cells sorted from blood. The clonotype comes from a human donor in good health. Some clones in this sample may be carry-over from other donors' samples. The CDR3 sequence: CASSLARGPRVNQPQHF. CDR3 in DNA: TGTGCCAGCAGCTTAGCTCGGGGCCCCAGGGTTAATCAGCCCCAGCATTTT.